This TCR beta chain was sequenced for a study of early T cells in non-severe SARS-CoV-2 infection. This clonotype was picked up a small number of times. TCRdb re-called the 5' RACE reads with MiXCR, one entry per CDR3 protein. The profile covers 70,000 or so distinct CDR3 sequences, with roughly a tenth appearing a single time and under 10% taken by the ten largest. V was cut by 3 bases and J by 4 bases, with 10 bases left in between. The V gene's germline CDR1 is ENHRY and CDR2 SYGVKD. The length of the CDR3 is 15 residues. This TCR derives from an adult who was a healthcare worker with PCR-confirmed SARS-CoV-2 infection or an uninfected control (not recorded which). This sample comprised whole blood, obtained at baseline. The chain employs TRBV10-3 and TRBJ2-6, with D perhaps matching TRBD1 (6 bases). DNA of the CDR3: TGTGCCATCAGTGAAACAGGGTTAGGGGCCAACGTCCTGACTTTC. Translated, it gives CAISETGLGANVLTF.